This T cell receptor (beta chain) appears in the sequencing data of a study of blood T cells in healthy people across ages. Study-level findings and limits: Age advanced and TCR beta diversity per million T cells fell, roughly linearly.

This clonotype appeared many times. Its antigen is still unknown. Germline V gene data show CDR1 as SEHNR and CDR2 as FQNEAQ (reference sequence). The CDR3 length is 14 residues. Between the trimmed V and J ends, which lost 4 bases and 2 bases, there was a span of 10 bases. Sample-barcoded 5' priming and a J-beta primer mix drove a second PCR of roughly 6 to 12 cycles. Each CDR3 protein is one row after TCRdb ran MiXCR on the 5' RACE reads. In the table there are 600,000 to 900,000 distinct CDR3 sequences, roughly 25% of which are singletons. Caucasian, healthy and from Russia, the donors were aged between about 6 and 90. These data also formed part of another study, on T cells of mothers and their children. That work contributes: Among related mother-child pairs, overlap was slightly higher than in unrelated pairs, though not significantly.

The chain is built from TRBV7-9 and TRBJ2-3, with D perhaps TRBD2 (5 bases). The receptor was isolated from a boy between 10 and 17 years old in good health. Sequencing was done on a sample of blood. The CDR3 sequence: CASSSAVPTDTQYF. CDR3 sequence (DNA): TGTGCCAGCAGCTCAGCGGTGCCCACAGATACGCAGTATTTT.